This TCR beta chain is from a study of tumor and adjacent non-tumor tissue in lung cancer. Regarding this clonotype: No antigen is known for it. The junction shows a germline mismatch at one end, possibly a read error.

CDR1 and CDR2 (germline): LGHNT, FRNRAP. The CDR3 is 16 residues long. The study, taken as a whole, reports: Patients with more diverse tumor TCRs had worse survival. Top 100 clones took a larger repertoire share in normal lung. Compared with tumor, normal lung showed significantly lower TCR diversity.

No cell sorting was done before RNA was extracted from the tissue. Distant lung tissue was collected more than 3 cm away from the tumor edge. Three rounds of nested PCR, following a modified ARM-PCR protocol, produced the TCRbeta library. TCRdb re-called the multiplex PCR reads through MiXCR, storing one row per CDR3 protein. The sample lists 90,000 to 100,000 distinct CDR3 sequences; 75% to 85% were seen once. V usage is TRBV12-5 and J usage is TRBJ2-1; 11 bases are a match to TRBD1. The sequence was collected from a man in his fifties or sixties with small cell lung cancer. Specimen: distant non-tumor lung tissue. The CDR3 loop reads CVSGVAWGQGVYEQFF. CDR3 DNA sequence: TGCGTTAGCGGTGTGGCTTGGGGACAGGGGGTTTATGAGCAGTTCTTC.